The sequence of this T cell receptor (beta chain) was determined in a study of T cells in localized non-small cell lung cancer. The protocol was immunoSEQ multiplex PCR, while the TCRdb copy is restricted to in-frame clones and leaves out a portion. The sample holds roughly 34,000 clones, 70% to 90% seen once. The trim removed 4 bases at V and 3 bases at J, leaving 9 bases unmatched. CDR3 length: 16 residues. CDR1 and CDR2 from the germline V gene are SGHRS and YFSETQ. The source was peripheral blood, collected before any cancer treatment. The TCR sequence derives from a male donor at least 60 years old with stage III lung adenocarcinoma. The rearrangement uses TRBV5-1 and TRBJ2-3; 9 bases match TRBD2. CDR3: CASSTLAGEVTDTQYF. CDR3 nucleotide sequence: TGCGCCAGCAGCACCTTAGCGGGAGAAGTGACAGATACGCAGTATTTT. The full variable domain, with the rest looked up from reference TRBV5-1 and TRBJ2-3, is KAGVTQTPRYLIKTRGQQVTLSCSPISGHRSVSWYQQTPGQGLQFLFEYFSETQRNKGNFPGRFSGRQFSNSRSEMNVSTLELGDSALYLCASSTLAGEVTDTQYFGPGTRLTVL.